A single T cell receptor beta chain is shown here with its context. The antigen is not known. The CDR3 is made up of 13 amino acids. V shed 3 bases and J shed 1 base, with 7 bases lying between them. Germline loops: CDR1 SGDLS, CDR2 YYNGEE. Generated by immunoSEQ multiplex PCR, the TCRdb table keeps only in-frame clones and is missing some. The repertoire holds around 110,000 clones, 85% to 95% seen once, with 1% to 1.5% in the top ten. The sample comes from a study of graft-versus-host responses after intestinal transplantation. The clonotype comes from a human donor who was the organ donor for an intestinal transplant. Sequenced here: unstimulated CD8+ T cells sorted from spleen or lymph node cells, sampled before transplant. V usage is TRBV9 and J usage is TRBJ1-1; TRBD1 might be the D (5 bases). The CDR3 sequence is CASSAGANTEAFF. CDR3 sequence (DNA): TGTGCCAGCAGCGCTGGGGCGAACACTGAAGCTTTCTTT.